This T cell receptor beta chain was identified in a study of metastatic and nonmetastatic thyroid tumors. Study information: From malignant and benign thyroid patients, repertoires in blood and in tumor or nodule tissue were compared. Study-level results: Within blood and tumor, benign nodules reportedly had significantly lower TCR beta diversity than malignant thyroid tumors did.

All patients reached thyroid surgery having received no treatment beforehand. Original analysis: CDR3 was compared across clinicopathological groups, and the resulting differences were used to build a distant-metastasis classifier for papillary thyroid cancer. TCRdb re-analyzed the PCR reads through MiXCR. These V and J calls are TCRdb output, not the study's own analysis. The sample records about 13,000 clones, about 30% being singletons. This clone was counted a single time. The antigen is unknown. The origin of this receptor is a male donor with papillary thyroid cancer or a benign thyroid nodule (not recorded which). Some clones in this sample may be carry-over from other donors' samples. Sequencing used tumor tissue.

The CDR3 spells CASSNQGGGEAFF. The CDR3 bases are TGTGCCAGCAGCAATCAGGGCGGGGGTGAAGCTTTCTTT. This chain joins TRBV5-6 and TRBJ1-1, with D perhaps TRBD1 (5 bases). V lost 4 bases and J lost 7, with 14 bases in between. The CDR3 loop spans 13 amino acids. Germline CDR1 SGHDT, CDR2 YYEEEE.